These 29 T cell receptor beta chains were all obtained from the same sample, sequenced in a study of beta chain features in type 1 diabetes. Of the isolated RNA, all was reverse transcribed, and so the sequenced material was expressed TCRB transcripts. Profiling relied on immunoSEQ multiplex PCR, and the TCRdb table lists in-frame clones only, not all of them. The sample consists of 500,000 to 700,000 clones, 15% to 18% of them appearing once. The specimen was naive CD4+ T cells from blood. Every receptor here comes from a man between 18 and 29 years old in good health.

The table lists this clone with a few counts. The sample carries other DNA sequences with the same CDR3. The chain has TRBV7-2 and TRBJ2-3; 8 bases line up with TRBD2. From germline, CDR1 is SGHTA and CDR2 FQGNSA. The CDR3 covers 15 residues. V lost 1 base, J lost 1 base, and 1 base stayed unmatched. CDR3 amino acids: CASSLGGGRTDTQYF. As DNA, the CDR3 is TGTGCCAGCAGCTTAGGCGGGGGGCGCACAGATACGCAGTATTTT.

The rearrangement joins TRBV28 to TRBJ2-5, with 11 bases identical to TRBD2. CDR3 length equals 16 residues. The germline gives CDR1 MDHEN, CDR2 SYDVKM. The J segment lost 7 bases and the V segment lost 4 bases, leaving 11 bases of the junction unmatched. CDR3 nucleotides: TGTGCCAGCAGTTCAAAGACTAGCGGGGCCACGGGGACCCAGTACTTC. It specifies CASSSKTSGATGTQYF.

This chain joins TRBV29-1 and TRBJ1-2; possibly TRBD1 for D (6 bases). There are 15 residues in the CDR3. Trimming left V 5 bases short and J 4 bases short, with 20 bases between. Germline V gene sequence: CDR1 SQVTM, CDR2 ANQGSEA. The CDR3 here is CSVPAVGGRPYGYTF. In DNA, the CDR3 is TGCAGCGTTCCCGCGGTGGGGGGCCGACCCTATGGCTACACCTTC.

In this sample, this clone turned up a few times. The chain joins TRBV6-1 to TRBJ1-1; D gene uncertain. The CDR3 is 17 amino acids. The germline V gene has CDR1 MNHNS and CDR2 SASEGT. V lost 3 bases and J lost 2, with 19 bases in between. For the CDR3, the DNA is TGTGCCAGCAGTGACCGAAGAGGAGACACACTCAACACTGAAGCTTTCTTT. Translated: CASSDRRGDTLNTEAFF.

V and J are TRBV5-4 and TRBJ2-2; 8 nucleotides align to TRBD1. The CDR3 is 16 amino acids. CDR1 and CDR2 from the germline V gene are SGHNT and YYREEE (reference sequence). Unmatched junction bases numbered 7, after V lost 3 bases and J lost 3 bases. CDR3 nucleotides: TGTGCCAGCAGCTCCACAGGGGGTTGGGACACCGGGGAGCTGTTTTTT. As protein: CASSSTGGWDTGELFF. The complete variable domain, with remaining parts taken from reference TRBV5-4 and TRBJ2-2, reads ETGVTQSPTHLIKTRGQQVTLRCSSQSGHNTVSWYQQALGQGPQFIFQYYREEENGRGNFPPRFSGLQFPNYSSELNVNALELDDSALYLCASSSTGGWDTGELFFGEGSRLTVL.

The chain employs TRBV30 and TRBJ1-5, with TRBD1 identical over 9 bases. The CDR3 loop spans 18 amino acids. The ends lost 2 bases at V and 5 bases at J; junction bases unmatched: 16. The germline CDR1 and CDR2 sequences are GTSNPN and SVGIG (reference sequence). The CDR3 spells CAWSHPGQGASPYQPQHF. CDR3 DNA: TGTGCCTGGAGTCACCCGGGACAGGGAGCCTCCCCTTATCAGCCCCAGCATTTT.

CDR3 nucleotides: TGTGCCAGCAGCGGGACAGGGGGCTTATCCTTTAGCAATCAGCCCCAGCATTTT. Residues: CASSGTGGLSFSNQPQHF. This sequence joins TRBV25-1 and TRBJ1-5; 12 bases match TRBD1. Looked up from germline, CDR1 is MGHDK and CDR2 is SYGVNS. With V trimmed by 6 bases and J by 0 bases, 9 bases remained unmatched. The CDR3 is 18 amino acids.

This sequence joins TRBV7-3 and TRBJ1-1; D remains unclear. This CDR3 has 15 residues. Germline CDR1 and CDR2: SGHTA and FQGTGA. V was pared by 3 bases and J by 1 base, with 12 bases between. The CDR3 loop reads CASSFKVGWNTEAFF. The DNA for the CDR3 is TGTGCCAGCAGCTTCAAGGTAGGATGGAACACTGAAGCTTTCTTT.

The rearrangement links TRBV1 to TRBJ2-1; TRBD2, the table's D call, was not compared with the DNA. TRBV1 is listed as a pseudogene. The CDR3 sequence is 21 residues long. The CDR3 nucleotides read TGCACCAGCAGCCAGGTGGGACTAGCGGATCCCGGGGGCGGGGAAGTCGATGAGCAGTTCTTC. Protein: CTSSQVGLADPGGGEVDEQFF.

This clone occurred a few times. The CDR3 nucleotides read TGTGCCAGCAGCTCCAGGCGAGTATCAGCCAAAAACATTCAGTACTTC. It encodes CASSSRRVSAKNIQYF. The J gene is TRBJ2-4, the V gene TRBV7-9, with D hard to call. V was clipped by 4 bases and J by 0 bases, with 13 bases between them. CDR3 length equals 16 residues. Germline CDR1 reads SEHNR; CDR2 reads FQNEAQ (reference sequence).

The V call is TRBV6-6, the J call TRBJ2-1; the match to TRBD2 covers 7 bases. The V gene end was trimmed by 8 bases and the J gene end by 4 bases; junction bases not matched to a gene: 11. There are 15 residues in the CDR3. CDR1 MNHNY and CDR2 SVGAGI come from the germline V gene (reference sequence). This CDR3 reads CASVNSPREYNEQFF. The CDR3 DNA reads as TGTGCCAGCGTGAACTCTCCGCGGGAGTACAATGAGCAGTTCTTC.

The chain recombines TRBV29-1 with TRBJ1-2; D is perhaps TRBD1 (6 bases). Germline loops: CDR1 SQVTM, CDR2 ANQGSEA. The CDR3 consists of 14 residues. Deletions cut 1 base from V and 8 bases from J, with 17 bases between. In nucleotides, the CDR3 is TGCAGCGTTGAAGCGGTAGGGGGGACTGACGGCTACACCTTC. Protein product: CSVEAVGGTDGYTF.

The chain is built from TRBV5-1 and TRBJ1-4; perhaps TRBD1 as D (6 bases). Germline CDR1 is SGHRS and CDR2 is YFSETQ. The CDR3 length is 13 residues. The V gene lost 4 bases and the J gene lost 5 bases, with 9 bases spanning the gap. CDR3 amino acids: CASSVQGNEKLFF. The CDR3, as DNA: TGCGCCAGCAGCGTACAGGGAAATGAAAAACTGTTTTTT.

This clone was detected a few times. The chain recombines TRBV7-9 with TRBJ2-3; 8 nucleotides agree with TRBD1. The CDR3 sequence is 15 residues long. Germline-derived CDR1 and CDR2 are SEHNR and FQNEAQ (reference sequence). V lost 5 bases to trimming and J lost 5 bases; unmatched junction nucleotides: 9. CDR3 residues: CASSPRTGIRDTQYF. CDR3 DNA sequence: TGTGCCAGCAGCCCGAGGACAGGGATCCGAGATACGCAGTATTTT.

V gene TRBV6-6 combines with J gene TRBJ2-6; D not resolved. Germline V gene lookup returns CDR1 MNHNY and CDR2 SVGAGI (reference sequence). This CDR3 has 13 residues. V was cut by 8 bases and J by 2 bases, with 7 bases left in between. CDR3 sequence: CASLGPGANVLTF. The CDR3 DNA follows: TGTGCCAGCCTAGGGCCTGGGGCCAACGTCCTGACTTTC.

This clone was seen repeatedly, ten times or more. J is TRBJ2-3 and V is TRBV29-1, with D possibly being TRBD2 (5 bases). V shed 6 bases and J shed 2 bases, with 12 bases lying between them. CDR1 and CDR2 (germline): SQVTM, ANQGSEA. There are 13 residues in the CDR3. The CDR3 here is CSVFQRLTDTQYF. The DNA of the CDR3 is TGCAGCGTCTTCCAGCGGCTCACAGATACGCAGTATTTT.

In its sample, this clone was seen a few times. V usage is TRBV28 and J usage is TRBJ1-2; D not certain. Germline CDR1 reads MDHEN; CDR2 reads SYDVKM. This CDR3 region has 15 residues. The germline V and J ends were trimmed by 3 bases and 3 bases, with 14 bases remaining between them. CDR3 in amino acids: CASSLGGKGDYGYTF. The CDR3 bases are TGTGCCAGCAGTTTGGGAGGGAAGGGCGACTATGGCTACACCTTC.

The V gene is TRBV4-2, the J gene TRBJ2-5, with D uncertain. The CDR3 spans 14 residues. The germline V gene has CDR1 LGHNA and CDR2 YNFKEQ. The germline V and J ends were trimmed by 0 bases and 5 bases, with 10 bases remaining between them. The CDR3 is CASSQEVPGETQYF. The CDR3 nucleotides read TGTGCCAGCAGCCAAGAAGTGCCTGGGGAGACCCAGTACTTC.

This clone was detected a few times. The genes are TRBV5-1 and TRBJ2-2; 13 bases are a match to TRBD2. The CDR3 has 16 amino acids. J gave up 6 bases and V 6 bases, and 8 bases lay outside the gene matches. Germline-derived CDR1 and CDR2 are SGHRS and YFSETQ. The CDR3 spells CASKGLAGEVAGELFF. CDR3 in DNA: TGCGCCAGCAAAGGACTAGCGGGAGAAGTGGCCGGGGAGCTGTTTTTT.

This chain links TRBV4-1 with TRBJ2-7, with TRBD1 as a possible D gene (6 bases). The CDR3 length is 15 residues. CDR1 MGHRA and CDR2 YSYEKL come from the germline V gene. The V end lost 2 bases, the J end lost 4 bases, and 15 bases lay between the germline ends. CDR3 nucleotide sequence: TGCGCCAGCAGCCAAACGGACAGAGTGGGGTACGAGCAGTACTTC. Amino acid sequence: CASSQTDRVGYEQYF.

V and J are TRBV28 and TRBJ2-3, with unresolved D. The CDR3 is made up of 12 amino acids. Germline assignment: CDR1 MDHEN and CDR2 SYDVKM. The germline V and J ends were trimmed by 7 bases and 4 bases, with 9 bases remaining between them. The CDR3 region is CASMMRADTQYF. The CDR3 nucleotides are TGTGCCAGCATGATGAGAGCAGATACGCAGTATTTT. Variable domain in full (rest from reference TRBV28 and TRBJ2-3): DVKVTQSSRYLVKRTGEKVFLECVQDMDHENMFWYRQDPGLGLRLIYFSYDVKMKEKGDIPEGYSVSREKKERFSLILESASTNQTSMYLCASMMRADTQYFGPGTRLTVL.

This clone appeared a few times. The sample contains more than one DNA sequence encoding this CDR3. CDR3 sequence: CASSLRGYNEQFF. Here the CDR3 DNA reads TGTGCCAGCAGCTTACGGGGATACAATGAGCAGTTCTTC. The rearrangement links TRBV7-9 to TRBJ2-1; possible D gene TRBD2, 5 bases. CDR3 length: 13 amino acids. Per germline, CDR1 SEHNR and CDR2 FQNEAQ (reference sequence). The ends were cut back, 2 bases at V and 4 bases at J, with 6 bases in the middle. Looking up the rest from reference TRBV7-9 and TRBJ2-1 gives the full variable domain: DTGVSQNPRHKITKRGQNVTFRCDPISEHNRLYWYRQTLGQGPEFLTYFQNEAQLEKSRLLSDRFSAERPKGSFSTLEIQRTEQGDSAMYLCASSLRGYNEQFFGPGTRLTVL.

This chain links TRBV18 with TRBJ1-1; tentatively, D is TRBD1 (5 bases). Per germline, CDR1 KGHSH and CDR2 LQKENI. The CDR3 spans 14 residues. The germline V and J ends were trimmed by 3 bases and 5 bases, with 13 bases remaining between them. The CDR3 coding sequence is TGTGCCAGCTCACCCTTTGGGGAGGGGACTGAAGCTTTCTTT. Its protein product is CASSPFGEGTEAFF.

The V gene is TRBV18, the J gene TRBJ1-1, with a weak D call TRBD1 (5 bases). The germline gives CDR1 KGHSH, CDR2 LQKENI. V lost 5 bases to trimming and J lost 3 bases, with 13 bases between them. The CDR3 extends over 14 amino acids. The CDR3 reads CASSFSGTDTEAFF. The CDR3, as DNA: TGTGCCAGCTCATTTTCCGGGACGGACACTGAAGCTTTCTTT. Full variable domain (rest looked up from reference TRBV18 and TRBJ1-1): NAGVMQNPRHLVRRRGQEARLRCSPMKGHSHVYWYRQLPEEGLKFMVYLQKENIIDESGMPKERFSAEFPKEGPSILRIQQVVRGDSAAYFCASSFSGTDTEAFFGQGTRLTVV.

Notes on this clone: A much bigger clone sits one base away, suggesting this may be a read error. V gene TRBV7-9 combines with J gene TRBJ2-1; 10 nucleotides line up with TRBD2. Looked up from germline, CDR1 is SEHNR and CDR2 is FQNEAQ (reference sequence). This CDR3 contains 14 residues. In nucleotides, the CDR3 is TGTGCCAACAGCCAAGCGGGAGGGAACAATGAGCAGTTCTTC. This codes for CANSQAGGNNEQFF.

This clone showed up just a few times. The genes are TRBV27 and TRBJ1-1, with 10 bases that match TRBD1. Germline CDR1 MNHEY, CDR2 SMNVEV (reference sequence). CDR3 length equals 15 residues. V lost 5 bases, J lost 4 bases, and 7 bases stayed unmatched. In DNA form, the CDR3 reads TGTGCCAGCAGTAAGACAGGGGGCAGGGGCACTGAAGCTTTCTTT. Translated, it gives CASSKTGGRGTEAFF.

This clone was counted only a few times. This chain uses TRBV7-2 with TRBJ2-1, with D perhaps given as TRBD1 or TRBD2 (5 bases each). Looked up from germline, CDR1 is SGHTA and CDR2 is FQGNSA. Trimming took 1 base from V and 12 from J, leaving 10 bases between them. The CDR3 contains 12 residues. CDR3 region: CASSLGGLRQFF. CDR3 sequence (DNA): TGTGCCAGCAGCTTAGGGGGGTTAAGGCAGTTCTTC.

This clone has a handful of counts. Different DNA sequences within this sample yield the same CDR3. The rearrangement joins TRBV6-5 to TRBJ1-2, with 8 positions matching TRBD1. Trimming cost V 6 bases and J 5 bases; bases outside gene matches: 5. The CDR3 consists of 13 residues. Germline loops: CDR1 MNHEY, CDR2 SVGAGI. The CDR3 sequence: CASSRQGYYGYTF. The DNA of the CDR3 is TGTGCCAGCAGCCGACAGGGGTATTATGGCTACACCTTC.

This clone was picked up a small number of times. This sequence joins TRBV7-9 and TRBJ2-3, with 8 bases that match TRBD1. CDR1 and CDR2 (germline): SEHNR, FQNEAQ (reference sequence). V shed 6 bases and J 0 bases; nucleotides not matched to a gene: 8. This CDR3 comprises 16 residues. The CDR3 spells CASRTVQGASTDTQYF. As DNA, the CDR3 is TGTGCCAGCAGGACCGTTCAGGGGGCGAGCACAGATACGCAGTATTTT. Based on the CDR3 plus reference TRBV7-9 and TRBJ2-3, the full variable domain is DTGVSQNPRHKITKRGQNVTFRCDPISEHNRLYWYRQTLGQGPEFLTYFQNEAQLEKSRLLSDRFSAERPKGSFSTLEIQRTEQGDSAMYLCASRTVQGASTDTQYFGPGTRLTVL.